This T cell receptor beta chain stems from a study of T cells in localized non-small cell lung cancer. Overall study findings and caveats: Compared with tumor, uninvolved adjacent lung displayed greater T cell clonality, ranking highest overall. A median roughly 50 of the top 100 tumor clones appeared in adjacent lung.

Turning to this clone: What it binds is unknown.

TCRdb keeps only in-frame clones here, not all; method: immunoSEQ multiplex PCR. The table has approximately 2,000 clones, 37% seen once. The length of the CDR3 is 14 residues. CDR1 is GTSNPN and CDR2 is SVGIG in the germline V gene (reference sequence). V dropped 1 base and J dropped 4 bases, with 13 bases sitting between them. J is TRBJ1-1 and V is TRBV30; D is unresolved. The sample here was lung tumor tissue, taken before any cancer treatment. The sequence was obtained from a female donor of 60 years or more with stage I lung adenocarcinoma. CDR3 amino acids: CAWSDGNRGTEAFF. The CDR3 nucleotides read TGTGCCTGGAGTGATGGTAATCGGGGCACTGAAGCTTTCTTT.